A selection of T cell receptor beta chains follows, all from one sample in a study of CD8+CD57+ T cells in acquired aplastic anemia. TCRdb re-derived calls from the reads in MiXCR, one entry per CDR3 protein. The top ten clones hold 0.75% to 0.95% of a sample with hundreds of thousands of distinct CDR3 sequences, approximately 32% of them seen once. Sequenced input: sorted CD4+, CD8+, or CD8+CD57+ T cells (not recorded which) from PBMCs. The source is a human donor with aplastic anemia. Each CDR3 is given with its conserved first and last residue.

V	length	CDR3
TRBV7-3	13	CASSTGLAGEQFF
TRBV29-1	13	CSVDPDRFYGYTF
TRBV10-2	16	CASSEGPGRPNTEAFF
TRBV7-2	15	CASSLVGGGTETQYF
TRBV10-3	13	CAISEAGRTEAFF
TRBV11-3	15	CASSLGEGSGYGYTF
TRBV20-1	15	CSARASTGASYEQYF
TRBV9	14	CASSVKAGAGELFF
TRBV5-8	15	CASSLYGGGSQPQHF
TRBV14	13	CASSKGPNTEAFF
TRBV25-1	14	CASSRTGGGEKLFF
TRBV7-2	14	CASTNDRTNYGYTF
TRBV5-1	16	CASSLTGGLDTGELFF
TRBV5-1	12	CASSGYSNEQYF
TRBV2	13	CASLRDSNQPQHF
TRBV7-1	18	CASSSNDPGLESYNEQFF
TRBV5-4	15	CASSKGGGEDSPLHF
TRBV5-1	13	CASSLSGVAEAFF
TRBV2	16	CASPARGRGLYNEQFF
TRBV11-1	14	CASSFQSSYDEQFF
TRBV20-1	13	CSATPSENTEAFF
TRBV24-1	15	CATSDQRSSYNEQFF